These 13 T cell receptor beta chains originate from one sample sequenced in a study of cytomegalovirus exposure and HLA in healthy donors. A multiplex PCR was run with 60 Vbeta primers and 13 Jbeta primers. The method was immunoSEQ multiplex PCR; TCRdb's version includes in-frame clones alone and lacks a portion of them. The data contain around 140,000 clones, approximately 80% of them singletons. The sample taken for sequencing was PBMCs. These receptors all come from a man between 40 and 49 years old in good health and CMV-seronegative.

The chain employs TRBV11-3 and TRBJ1-4; a weak D match, TRBD1 (5 bases). V lost 0 bases, J lost 8 bases, and 19 bases lay in between. The CDR3 runs 17 residues. Per germline, CDR1 SGHNT and CDR2 YENEEA. In nucleotides, the CDR3 is TGTGCCAGCAGCTTAGATCCGGATTCGGGGGGTCGAGAAAAACTGTTTTTT. Translated: CASSLDPDSGGREKLFF. The entire variable domain, with the rest obtained from reference TRBV11-3 and TRBJ1-4, is as follows: EAGVVQSPRYKIIEKKQPVAFWCNPISGHNTLYWYLQNLGQGPELLIRYENEEAVDDSQLPKDRFSAERLKGVDSTLKIQPAELGDSAVYLCASSLDPDSGGREKLFFGSGTQLSVL.

This chain joins TRBV14 and TRBJ2-5, with D possibly TRBD1 on 6 matching bases. This CDR3 comprises 13 residues. Trimming took off 2 bases at V and 3 bases at J, with 7 bases between the two ends. Per germline, CDR1 SGHDN and CDR2 FVKESK. The CDR3 DNA sequence: TGTGCCAGCAGCCAAAACAGGGAAGAGACCCAGTACTTC. It translates to CASSQNREETQYF.

The CDR3 loop is CASSLSTGGGTDTQYF. CDR3 in DNA: TGTGCCAGCAGTTTGTCGACTGGAGGAGGCACAGATACGCAGTATTTT. The gene calls are TRBV28 and TRBJ2-3; the D gene is possibly TRBD2 (5 bases). Trimming took off 3 bases at V and 1 base at J, with 14 bases between the two ends. The germline V gene has CDR1 MDHEN and CDR2 SYDVKM. The CDR3 sequence is 16 residues long.

This chain connects TRBV6-1 to TRBJ2-7, with D possibly TRBD1 on 5 matching bases. With 2 bases removed from V and 3 bases from J, the gap between germline ends came to 14 bases. This CDR3 spans 15 amino acids. From germline, CDR1 is MNHNS and CDR2 SASEGT. The CDR3 loop reads CASSEREGVLYEQYF. DNA of the CDR3: TGTGCCAGCAGTGAAAGGGAAGGGGTGCTCTACGAGCAGTACTTC.

This chain uses TRBV4-2 with TRBJ2-1; 10 bases match TRBD2. The V segment lost 3 bases and the J segment 8 bases; nucleotides outside the gene matches: 4. Germline CDR1 is LGHNA and CDR2 is YNFKEQ. The CDR3 is 14 residues long. The chain's CDR3 is CASSQVAGGDEQFF. As DNA, the CDR3 is TGTGCCAGCAGCCAGGTAGCGGGGGGTGATGAGCAGTTCTTC.

The chain uses TRBV2 and TRBJ2-3; no reliable D call. CDR1 is SNHLY, CDR2 FYNNEI, per germline. V gave up 7 bases and J gave up 2 bases, with 10 bases separating them. This CDR3 comprises 13 residues. CDR3 sequence reads: CASNGFFTDTQYF. The DNA of the CDR3 is TGTGCCAGCAACGGGTTTTTCACAGATACGCAGTATTTT.

This chain uses TRBV7-3 with TRBJ2-2; 10 bases fit TRBD2. V trimming: 4 bases; J trimming: 8 bases; junction bases outside the gene matches: 4. This CDR3 is 14 amino acids long. Germline lookup yields CDR1 SGHTA and CDR2 FQGTGA. The CDR3 sequence: CASSYSTSGGELFF. CDR3 in DNA: TGTGCCAGCAGCTACTCGACTAGCGGGGGGGAGCTGTTTTTT.

The genes are TRBV12-5 and TRBJ2-7, with D possibly being TRBD1 (6 bases). The germline V gene encodes CDR1 LGHNT and CDR2 FRNRAP. V lost 4 bases and J 5 bases, leaving 12 bases between the germline ends. The CDR3 consists of 13 residues. CDR3 DNA: TGTGCTAGTGGTTGGGTCAGGGGACACGAGCAGTACTTC. This encodes CASGWVRGHEQYF.

J is TRBJ2-5 and V is TRBV7-6; 10 positions match TRBD1. The CDR3 is 14 residues long. Germline trimming cut 8 bases from V and 5 bases from J; bases unmatched to any gene: 8. Germline lookup yields CDR1 SGHVS and CDR2 FNYEAQ. The CDR3 DNA reads TGTGCCAGCGTCCCGGGACAGGGGCTGGAGACCCAGTACTTC. Its translation is CASVPGQGLETQYF.

Only one count was recorded for this clone. The chain couples TRBV7-6 to TRBJ1-1; D perhaps matches TRBD1 (5 bases). Trimming shortened V by 4 bases and J by 6 bases, and 15 bases separated the two germline ends. Germline V gives CDR1 SGHVS, CDR2 FNYEAQ. The CDR3 runs to 14 residues. The CDR3 DNA sequence: TGTGCCAGCAGCTGGGCGGGGCCGTTCGCTGAAGCTTTCTTT. Its protein is CASSWAGPFAEAFF.

This chain links TRBV5-1 with TRBJ1-1; 10 bases line up with TRBD1. The CDR3 has 15 amino acids. Trimming removed 3 bases from V and 2 bases from J; junction bases left unmatched: 4. The V gene's germline CDR1 is SGHRS and CDR2 YFSETQ. The CDR3 nucleotides are TGCGCCAGCAGCTGGGGGACAGGGGCTAACACTGAAGCTTTCTTT. It codes for CASSWGTGANTEAFF.

This chain links TRBV29-1 with TRBJ2-2, with 11 nucleotides matching TRBD1. CDR1 and CDR2 from the germline V gene are SQVTM and ANQGSEA. The J segment lost 4 bases and the V segment lost 7 bases, leaving 2 bases of the junction unmatched. The CDR3 runs 13 residues. The CDR3 DNA reads as TGCAGCGCTGGGACAGGGGGCACCGGGGAGCTGTTTTTT. Protein sequence: CSAGTGGTGELFF.

The chain employs TRBV7-2 and TRBJ2-7; TRBD1 might be the D (6 bases). The CDR3 has 13 residues. The germline V gene encodes CDR1 SGHTA and CDR2 FQGNSA. Trimming removed 6 bases from V and 3 bases from J, with 12 bases in between. The CDR3 protein is CASSLLGGYEQYF. CDR3 nucleotides: TGTGCCAGCAGTCTATTAGGGGGCTACGAGCAGTACTTC. The full variable domain, its missing parts supplied by reference TRBV7-2 and TRBJ2-7, is GAGVSQSPSNKVTEKGKDVELRCDPISGHTALYWYRQSLGQGLEFLIYFQGNSAPDKSGLPSDRFSAERTGGSVSTLTIQRTQQEDSAVYLCASSLLGGYEQYFGPGTRLTVT.